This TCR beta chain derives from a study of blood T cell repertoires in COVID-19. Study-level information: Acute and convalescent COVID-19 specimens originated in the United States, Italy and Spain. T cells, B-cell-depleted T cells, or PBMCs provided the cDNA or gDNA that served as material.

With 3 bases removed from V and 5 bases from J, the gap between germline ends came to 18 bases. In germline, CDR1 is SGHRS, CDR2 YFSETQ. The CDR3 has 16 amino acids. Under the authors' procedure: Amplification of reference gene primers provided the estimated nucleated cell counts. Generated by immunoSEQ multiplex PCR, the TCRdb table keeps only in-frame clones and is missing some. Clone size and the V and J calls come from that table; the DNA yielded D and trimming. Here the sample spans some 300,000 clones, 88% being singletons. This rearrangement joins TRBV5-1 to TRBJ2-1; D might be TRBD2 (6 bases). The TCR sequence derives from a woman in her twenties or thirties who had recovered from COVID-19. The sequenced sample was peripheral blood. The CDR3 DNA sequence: TGCGCCAGCAGCTCTAATCCGGCGGGGCAGAACAATGAGCAGTTCTTC. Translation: CASSSNPAGQNNEQFF.